These T cell receptor beta chains were read from a single sample in a study of blood T cells in healthy people across ages. A single record per CDR3 protein comes from TCRdb applying MiXCR to the 5' RACE reads. The sample lists 780,000 or so distinct CDR3 sequences, approximately 53% occurring once. Material for sequencing was blood. These receptors were collected from a man aged 40-50 years in good health. Each CDR3 is given without its conserved first and last residue.

V gene,J gene,CDR3 protein
TRBV6-2/TRBV6-3,TRBJ2-1,ASSYSGLLTPDKGKSSYNEQF
TRBV4-2,TRBJ2-3,ASSPAFGGGTTDTQY
TRBV20-1,TRBJ1-2,SARDVGPRVGSYGYT
TRBV4-3,TRBJ2-5,ASSQDTGPGTQY
TRBV12-3/TRBV12-4,TRBJ2-1,ASRAGTGAVVEQF
TRBV20-1,TRBJ2-6,SARDLDRANVLT
TRBV4-3,TRBJ2-5,ASSQAPTGETQY
TRBV10-3,TRBJ2-3,AISLGDTQY
TRBV29-1,TRBJ2-1,SVLLWGRYNEQF
TRBV20-1,TRBJ2-7,SASPADYEQY
TRBV29-1,TRBJ2-7,SVTGTSTADEQY
TRBV7-9,TRBJ1-2,SGDRDRRGYT
TRBV7-6,TRBJ2-1,ASSPAGTVNEQF
TRBV3-1,TRBJ2-1,ASNLMGAYNEQF
TRBV27,TRBJ1-2,ASTSLPRGASNYGYT
TRBV29-1,TRBJ2-7,SVVVGPYEQY
TRBV29-1,TRBJ2-1,SVGGDRGPMNEQF
TRBV6-5,TRBJ2-7,ASGRDRADYEQY
TRBV4-3,TRBJ1-2,ASSYRGGTVNYGYT
TRBV28,TRBJ2-3,ASSLHFLPDTQY
TRBV6-5,TRBJ2-5,ASRSGSGETQY
TRBV27,TRBJ2-4,ASSLQGVGKNIQY
TRBV11-2,TRBJ2-6,ASSRLRTNVLT
TRBV10-3,TRBJ1-1,AISSWVGMNTEAF
TRBV24-1,TRBJ2-3,ATSDLNRDTDTQY
TRBV12-3/TRBV12-4,TRBJ1-4,ASSAGANEKLF
TRBV5-8,TRBJ1-2,ASRPGTGIGGYT
TRBV7-2,TRBJ2-5,AGSLARQGTLRETQY
TRBV7-3,TRBJ2-1,ASSLSVNNEQF
TRBV6-5,TRBJ1-1,ASRQGARDGEAF
TRBV7-8,TRBJ2-3,ASSSGVATDTQY
TRBV7-3,TRBJ2-6,ASSAMQGGGANVLT
TRBV7-2,TRBJ2-5,ASTLGLATPMQY
TRBV4-3,TRBJ2-2,ASSRMTGPGELF
TRBV28,TRBJ2-7,ASSSLGHYEQY
TRBV5-1,TRBJ2-2,ASSRAGVAGELF
TRBV11-1,TRBJ2-5,ASSPTSGYQETQY
TRBV5-1,TRBJ2-1,AKKGSYNEQF
TRBV5-5,TRBJ2-7,ASSVYRGYYEQY
TRBV5-1,TRBJ1-6,ASSPGGQTLASPLH
TRBV5-1,TRBJ2-7,ASSAEQGALGEQY
TRBV7-2,TRBJ2-5,ASSLAPQRGKTQY
TRBV4-2,TRBJ2-5,ASSQDLLGETQY
TRBV20-1,TRBJ2-7,SARISGPNYEQY
TRBV7-9,TRBJ2-6,ASSPSKAGRQAKNSGANVLT
TRBV27,TRBJ1-1,ASRSLGINTEAF
TRBV20-1,TRBJ1-4,SARVPHLNEKLF